This T cell receptor (beta chain) was profiled in a study of T-cell reconstitution after alpha-beta-depleted transplantation in children. Preparation of the TCRbeta library used unique molecular identifiers. In TCRdb, the PCR reads were re-called with MiXCR into one record per CDR3 protein. The table lists 350,000 to 450,000 distinct CDR3 sequences, 20% of them singletons. Worth noting for this clonotype: At one boundary the junction diverges from the germline segment, which might be a read error.

This CDR3 comprises 15 residues. Germline V lookup: CDR1 DFQATT, CDR2 SNEGSKA (reference sequence). This chain connects TRBV20-1 to TRBJ2-2, with D perhaps being TRBD1 or TRBD2 (5 bases each). The sequence was collected from a human donor who donated a stem cell graft to a child with acute myeloid leukemia. Sequencing was performed on PBMCs from the stem cell graft donor, taken from the stem cell graft. The CDR3 spells CCARAGSRHTGELFF. The CDR3 DNA sequence: TGCTGTGCTAGAGCAGGGAGCAGGCACACCGGGGAGCTGTTTTTT.